This T cell receptor beta chain was profiled in a study of cytomegalovirus exposure and HLA in healthy donors. In the PCR, 60 Vbeta and 13 Jbeta primers were used. TCRdb's copy holds only in-frame clones and misses some; the assay was immunoSEQ multiplex PCR. This table has around 130,000 clones, 60% to 80% appearing once. This clone has only a few counts. The CDR3 contains 14 residues. Trimming pared 4 bases from V and 2 bases from J, leaving 11 bases between. Germline V gives CDR1 MNHEY, CDR2 SMNVEV (reference sequence). This chain joins TRBV27 and TRBJ1-2, with D possibly TRBD1 on 6 matching bases. Sequencing input: PBMCs. The sequence derives from a woman between 55 and 75 years old in good health and CMV-seropositive. CDR3 DNA sequence: TGTGCCAGCAGTTCCCTCGACAGGAACTATGGCTACACCTTC. Its protein is CASSSLDRNYGYTF.